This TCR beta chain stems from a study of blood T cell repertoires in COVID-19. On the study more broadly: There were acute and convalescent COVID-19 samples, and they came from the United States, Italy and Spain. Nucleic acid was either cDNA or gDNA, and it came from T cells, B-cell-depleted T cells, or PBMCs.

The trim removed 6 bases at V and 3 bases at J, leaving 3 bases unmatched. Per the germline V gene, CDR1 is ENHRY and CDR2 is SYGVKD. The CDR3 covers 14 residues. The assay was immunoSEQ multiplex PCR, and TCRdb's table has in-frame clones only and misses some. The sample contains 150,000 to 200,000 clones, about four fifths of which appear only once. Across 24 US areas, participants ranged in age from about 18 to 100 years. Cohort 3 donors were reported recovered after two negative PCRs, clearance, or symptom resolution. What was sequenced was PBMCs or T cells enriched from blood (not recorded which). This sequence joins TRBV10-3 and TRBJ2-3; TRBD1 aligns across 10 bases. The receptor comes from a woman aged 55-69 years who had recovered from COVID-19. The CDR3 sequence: CAISQGQGTDTQYF. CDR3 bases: TGTGCCATCAGCCAGGGACAGGGGACAGATACGCAGTATTTT.